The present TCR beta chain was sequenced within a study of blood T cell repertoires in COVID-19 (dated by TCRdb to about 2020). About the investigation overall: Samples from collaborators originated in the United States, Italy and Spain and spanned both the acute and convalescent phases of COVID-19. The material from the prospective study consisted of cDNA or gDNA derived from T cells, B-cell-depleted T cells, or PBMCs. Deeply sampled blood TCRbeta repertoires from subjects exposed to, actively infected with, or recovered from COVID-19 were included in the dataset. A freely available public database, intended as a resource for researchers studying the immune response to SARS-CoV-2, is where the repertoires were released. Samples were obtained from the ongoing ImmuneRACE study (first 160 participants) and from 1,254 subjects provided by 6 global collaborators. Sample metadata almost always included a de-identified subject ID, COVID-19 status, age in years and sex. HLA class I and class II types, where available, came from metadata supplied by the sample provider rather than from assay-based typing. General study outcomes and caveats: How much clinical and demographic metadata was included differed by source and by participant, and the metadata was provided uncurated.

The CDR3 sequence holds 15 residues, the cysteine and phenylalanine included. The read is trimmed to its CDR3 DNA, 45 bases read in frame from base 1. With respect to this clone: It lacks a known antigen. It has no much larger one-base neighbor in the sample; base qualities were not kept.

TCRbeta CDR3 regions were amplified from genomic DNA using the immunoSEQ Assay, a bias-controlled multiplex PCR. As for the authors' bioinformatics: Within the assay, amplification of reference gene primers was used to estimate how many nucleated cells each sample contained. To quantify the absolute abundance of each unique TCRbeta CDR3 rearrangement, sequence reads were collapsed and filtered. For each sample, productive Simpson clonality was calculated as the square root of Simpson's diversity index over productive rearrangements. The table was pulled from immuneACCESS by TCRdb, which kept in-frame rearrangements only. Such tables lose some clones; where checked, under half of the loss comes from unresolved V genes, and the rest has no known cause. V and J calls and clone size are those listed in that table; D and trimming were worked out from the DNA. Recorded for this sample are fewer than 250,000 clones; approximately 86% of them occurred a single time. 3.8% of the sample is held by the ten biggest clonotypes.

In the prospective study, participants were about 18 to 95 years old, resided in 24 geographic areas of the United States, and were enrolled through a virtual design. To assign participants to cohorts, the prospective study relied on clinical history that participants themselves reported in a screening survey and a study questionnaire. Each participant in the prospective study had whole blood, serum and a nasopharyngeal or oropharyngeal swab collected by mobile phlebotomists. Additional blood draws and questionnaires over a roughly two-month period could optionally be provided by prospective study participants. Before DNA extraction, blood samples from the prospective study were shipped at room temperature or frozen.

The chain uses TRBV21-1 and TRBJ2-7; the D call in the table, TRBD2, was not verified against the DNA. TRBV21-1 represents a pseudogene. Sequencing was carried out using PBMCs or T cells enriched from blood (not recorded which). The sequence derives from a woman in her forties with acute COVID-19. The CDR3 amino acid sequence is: CASSKGSGREYEQYF. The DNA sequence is TGTGCCAGCAGCAAAGGTAGCGGGAGAGAATACGAGCAGTACTTC.